One T cell receptor (beta chain) is described in this entry. Its target is unknown. The data belong to a study of CD8+ T cells in alopecia areata. Study-wide findings and caveats: Alopecia totalis/universalis scalp especially showed more expanded CD8+ clones than normal scalp.

Germline CDR1 is SEHNR and CDR2 is FQNEAQ (reference sequence). V dropped 1 base and J dropped 6; count of bases not matched to a gene: 16. This CDR3 comprises 18 residues. Once RNA had been extracted, it was reverse transcribed into cDNA to act as the sequencing template. The data were produced by immunoSEQ multiplex PCR, yet TCRdb's version contains in-frame clones alone and is incomplete. The sample holds 65,000 to 75,000 clones, roughly 44% seen once. The material sequenced was CD8+ T cells sorted from blood, taken at week 0. This TCR came from a human donor with alopecia areata. The chain uses TRBV7-9 and TRBJ2-7, with 9 bases lining up with TRBD2. Here the CDR3 reads CASSLVRLAGESTGEQYF. In DNA form, the CDR3 reads TGTGCCAGCAGCTTAGTACGATTAGCGGGAGAGTCTACCGGCGAGCAGTACTTC.